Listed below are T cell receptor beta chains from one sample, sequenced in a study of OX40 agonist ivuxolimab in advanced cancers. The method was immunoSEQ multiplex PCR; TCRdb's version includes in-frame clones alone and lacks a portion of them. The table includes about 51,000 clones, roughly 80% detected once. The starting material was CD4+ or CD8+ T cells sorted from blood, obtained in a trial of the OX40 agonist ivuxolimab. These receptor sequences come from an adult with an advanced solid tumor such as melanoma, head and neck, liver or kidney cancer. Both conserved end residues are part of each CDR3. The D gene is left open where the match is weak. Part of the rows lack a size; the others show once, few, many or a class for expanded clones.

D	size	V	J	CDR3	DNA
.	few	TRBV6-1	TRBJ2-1	CASSGQGAGDQFF	TGTGCCAGCAGCGGACAGGGAGCGGGAGACCAGTTCTTC
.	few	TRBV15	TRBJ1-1	CATRGRSGHTEAFF	TGTGCCACCAGGGGCAGATCGGGACACACTGAAGCTTTCTTT
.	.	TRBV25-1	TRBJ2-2	CASNYGMNTGELFF	TGTGCCAGCAATTACGGGATGAACACCGGGGAGCTGTTTTTT
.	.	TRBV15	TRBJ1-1	CATSRSATGLNTEAFF	TGTGCCACCAGCAGGTCCGCCACAGGGCTGAACACTGAAGCTTTCTTT
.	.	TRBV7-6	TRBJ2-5	CASSLGNGQETQYF	TGTGCCAGCAGCTTAGGGAACGGCCAAGAGACCCAGTACTTC
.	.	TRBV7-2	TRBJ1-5	CASSLNAGKPQHF	TGTGCCAGCAGCTTAAATGCGGGCAAGCCCCAGCATTTT
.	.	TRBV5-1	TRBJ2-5	CASSSTGTQETQYF	TGCGCCAGCAGCTCCACCGGGACCCAAGAGACCCAGTACTTC
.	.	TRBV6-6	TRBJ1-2	CASSSGGGGYTF	TGTGCCAGCAGTTCCGGGGGAGGCGGCTACACCTTC
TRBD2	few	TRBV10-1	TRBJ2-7	CASSLTVAGGPWAF	TGCGCCAGCAGCCTAACGGTGGCGGGAGGGCCATGGGCTTTC
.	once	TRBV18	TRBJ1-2	CASSPLGDYGYTF	TGTGCCAGCTCACCGCTGGGGGACTATGGCTACACCTTC
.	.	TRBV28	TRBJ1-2	CASSPSVPHGYTF	TGTGCCAGTTCGCCTTCGGTGCCTCATGGCTACACCTTC
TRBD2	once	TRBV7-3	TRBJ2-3	CASSYGLAGDNTQYF	TGTGCCAGCAGCTATGGTCTAGCGGGAGACAATACGCAGTATTTT
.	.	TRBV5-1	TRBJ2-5	CASSLLETGRETQYF	TGCGCCAGCAGCTTGTTAGAAACAGGGAGGGAGACCCAGTACTTC
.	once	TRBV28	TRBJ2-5	CASSLTQETQYF	TGTGCCAGCAGCCTCACCCAAGAGACCCAGTACTTC
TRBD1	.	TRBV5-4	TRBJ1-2	CASSLTGGLDGYTF	TGTGCCAGCAGTTTGACAGGGGGCTTGGATGGCTACACCTTC
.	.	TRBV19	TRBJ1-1	CASSIFRGGTEAFF	TGTGCCAGTAGTATATTCCGTGGCGGCACTGAAGCTTTCTTT
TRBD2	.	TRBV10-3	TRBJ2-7	CAISEPRTSGSLGRYEQYF	TGTGCCATCAGTGAGCCCCGGACTAGCGGGAGTTTGGGTAGGTACGAGCAGTACTTC
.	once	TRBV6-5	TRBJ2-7	CASSGQGGQYF	TGTGCCAGCAGCGGCCAGGGGGGGCAGTACTTC
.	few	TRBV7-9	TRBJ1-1	CASTFGVGYTEAFF	TGTGCCAGCACCTTTGGGGTCGGGTACACTGAAGCTTTCTTT
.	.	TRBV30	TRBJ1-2	CAWRLQGRIGGYTF	TGTGCCTGGAGGCTACAGGGTAGAATCGGTGGCTACACCTTC
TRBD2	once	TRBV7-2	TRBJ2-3	CASSLWAGAVTDTQYF	TGTGCCAGCAGCTTATGGGCGGGAGCGGTTACAGATACGCAGTATTTT
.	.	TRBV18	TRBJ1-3	CASSADRGVMGSGNTIYF	TGTGCCAGCTCAGCGGACAGAGGGGTGATGGGATCTGGAAACACCATATATTTT
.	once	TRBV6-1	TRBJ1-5	CASSEMGLNSNQPQHF	TGTGCCAGCAGTGAAATGGGACTGAATAGCAATCAGCCCCAGCATTTT
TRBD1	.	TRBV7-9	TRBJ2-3	CASSPGQGADTQYF	TGTGCCAGCAGCCCGGGACAGGGCGCAGATACGCAGTATTTT
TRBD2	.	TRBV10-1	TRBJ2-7	CASSDPLQREGLYEQYF	TGCGCCAGCAGTGACCCCTTACAGCGGGAGGGCCTGTACGAGCAGTACTTC
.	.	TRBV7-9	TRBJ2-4	CASSPAGRTQYF	TGTGCCAGCAGCCCCGCAGGGAGGACTCAGTACTTC
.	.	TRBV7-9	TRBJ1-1	CASSLGSGGGPLNTEAFF	TGTGCCAGCAGCTTAGGTAGTGGGGGTGGGCCTCTGAACACTGAAGCTTTCTTT
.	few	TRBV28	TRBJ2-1	CASSSQGIEQFF	TGTGCCAGCAGTTCTCAGGGGATAGAGCAGTTCTTC
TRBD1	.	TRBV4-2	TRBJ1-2	CASSQDYGTGEYGYTF	TGTGCCAGCAGCCAAGATTACGGGACAGGGGAATATGGCTACACCTTC
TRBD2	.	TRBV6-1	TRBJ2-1	CASSDSGRAYYNEQFF	TGTGCCAGCAGTGATAGCGGGAGGGCCTACTACAATGAGCAGTTCTTC
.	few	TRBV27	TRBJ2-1	CASSLWYGFTYNEQFF	TGTGCCAGCAGTTTATGGTACGGATTTACTTACAATGAGCAGTTCTTC
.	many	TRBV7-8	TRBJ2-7	CASSLGEMGYEQYF	TGTGCCAGCAGCTTAGGTGAAATGGGCTACGAGCAGTACTTC
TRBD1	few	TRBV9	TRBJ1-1	CASSERGDRATEAFF	TGTGCCAGCAGCGAGAGGGGGGACAGGGCCACTGAAGCTTTCTTT
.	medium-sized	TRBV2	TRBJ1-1	CASSSLGTKSPEAFF	TGTGCCAGCAGTTCGTTGGGGACGAAATCGCCTGAAGCTTTCTTT
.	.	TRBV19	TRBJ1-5	CASRRPGAGSNQPQHF	TGTGCCAGTAGAAGGCCAGGGGCGGGGAGCAATCAGCCCCAGCATTTT
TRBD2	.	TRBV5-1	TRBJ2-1	CASSLAGVYNEQFF	TGCGCCAGCAGCCTAGCGGGAGTCTACAATGAGCAGTTCTTC
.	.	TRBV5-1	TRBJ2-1	CASRYSWEDNEQFF	TGCGCCAGCAGATATAGCTGGGAGGACAATGAGCAGTTCTTC
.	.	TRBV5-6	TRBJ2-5	CASSFTGIQETQYF	TGTGCCAGCAGCTTCACCGGGATACAAGAGACCCAGTACTTC
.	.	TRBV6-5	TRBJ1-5	CATSNQPQHF	TGTGCCACCAGCAATCAGCCCCAGCATTTT
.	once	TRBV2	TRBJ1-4	CASRGLNEKLFF	TGTGCCAGCAGGGGCCTGAATGAAAAACTGTTTTTT
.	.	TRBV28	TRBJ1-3	CASSLRLGTRNTIYF	TGTGCCAGCAGTTTGCGCCTCGGTACGAGAAACACCATATATTTT
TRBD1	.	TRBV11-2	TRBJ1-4	CASSFGTVNEKLFF	TGTGCCAGCAGCTTTGGGACAGTTAATGAAAAACTGTTTTTT
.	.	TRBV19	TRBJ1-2	CASRRGQNYGYTF	TGTGCCAGTAGACGCGGCCAGAACTATGGCTACACCTTC
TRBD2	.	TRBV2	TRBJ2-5	CASSKGLAGAETQYF	TGTGCCAGCAGTAAGGGACTAGCGGGAGCAGAGACCCAGTACTTC
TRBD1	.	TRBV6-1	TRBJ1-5	CASSEPGQGGQPQHF	TGTGCCAGCAGTGAGCCGGGACAGGGTGGTCAGCCCCAGCATTTT
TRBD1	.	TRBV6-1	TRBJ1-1	CAGSVRGLNTEAFF	TGTGCCGGATCTGTTAGGGGGCTTAACACTGAAGCTTTCTTT
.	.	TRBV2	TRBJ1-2	CASSADRRYGYTF	TGTGCCAGCAGTGCGGACCGCCGCTATGGCTACACCTTC
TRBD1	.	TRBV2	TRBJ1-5	CASSPGTGGAGWPQHF	TGTGCCAGCAGTCCTGGGACAGGGGGCGCAGGGTGGCCCCAGCATTTT
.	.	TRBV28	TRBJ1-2	CASSFDTPGYGYTF	TGTGCCAGCAGCTTTGACACCCCGGGCTATGGCTACACCTTC
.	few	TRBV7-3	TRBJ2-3	CASSLMSLSTDTQYF	TGTGCCAGCAGCTTAATGTCCCTTAGCACAGATACGCAGTATTTT
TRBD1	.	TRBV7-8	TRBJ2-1	CASSTQGETTTEQFF	TGTGCCAGCAGCACACAGGGGGAGACGACCACTGAGCAGTTCTTC
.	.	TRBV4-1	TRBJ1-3	CASSQEYEARNTIYF	TGCGCCAGCAGCCAAGAGTACGAAGCCCGAAACACCATATATTTT
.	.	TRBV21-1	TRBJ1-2	CASSPPAAGQATNYGYTF	TGTGCCAGCAGCCCACCTGCTGCGGGACAGGCTACTAACTATGGCTACACCTTC